Listed below are T cell receptor beta chains from one sample, sequenced in a study of shared clonotypes between healthy human individuals. Measured with immunoSEQ multiplex PCR; TCRdb has only the in-frame clones, and not every one. The sample consists of a few million clones, more than 80% of them appearing once. Source material: naive CD4+ T cells sorted from blood. All receptors come from a man younger than 30 in good health. Each CDR3 is given with its conserved first and last residue. The D gene is left open where the match is weak. Size is omitted from some rows. Given values are once, few, many or a class for expanded clones.

v_call,cdr3_length,j_call,clone_size,d_call,cdr3_aa,cdr3_nt
TRBV7-2,12,TRBJ2-7,-,-,CASSIEVRPQYF,TGTGCCAGCAGCATCGAAGTTAGACCGCAGTACTTC
TRBV6-1,14,TRBJ2-7,once,TRBD1,CASSEVRGPYEQYF,TGTGCCAGCAGTGAAGTTAGGGGGCCCTACGAGCAGTACTTC
TRBV4-1,13,TRBJ1-4,-,-,CASSQVVGEKLFF,TGCGCCAGCAGCCAAGTGGTAGGAGAAAAACTGTTTTTT
TRBV7-3,22,TRBJ1-6,-,TRBD1,CASSLTLGRTGPPSSYNSPLHF,TGTGCCAGCAGCTTAACGTTAGGGCGGACAGGCCCTCCTAGCTCCTATAATTCACCCCTCCACTTT
TRBV30,15,TRBJ1-2,-,-,CAWRETGSKHYGYTF,TGTGCCTGGAGGGAGACTGGGAGCAAGCACTATGGCTACACCTTC
TRBV6-5,15,TRBJ1-3,-,-,CASSFHPDSGNTIYF,TGTGCCAGCAGTTTCCACCCGGACTCTGGAAACACCATATATTTT
TRBV5-6,18,TRBJ2-3,once,TRBD2,CASSLPGGTSGRPDTQYF,TGTGCCAGCAGCTTGCCAGGGGGGACTAGCGGGCGCCCAGATACGCAGTATTTT
TRBV5-1,15,TRBJ1-2,-,-,CASSLDPGSNYGYTF,TGCGCCAGCAGCTTGGATCCAGGTTCGAACTATGGCTACACCTTC
TRBV7-8,11,TRBJ2-7,-,-,CASSPNYEQYF,TGTGCCAGCAGCCCCAACTACGAGCAGTACTTC
TRBV18,16,TRBJ1-3,-,-,CASSPFQDYSGNTIYF,TGTGCCAGCTCACCATTCCAGGATTACTCTGGAAACACCATATATTTT
TRBV7-9,13,TRBJ1-1,-,-,CASSVQGGTEAFF,TGTGCCAGCAGCGTACAGGGTGGCACTGAAGCTTTCTTT
TRBV9,13,TRBJ1-2,-,-,CASSGWQSYGYTF,TGTGCCAGCAGCGGTTGGCAGTCCTATGGCTACACCTTC
TRBV5-1,12,TRBJ2-7,once,-,CASSGGTYEQYF,TGCGCCAGCAGCGGGGGAACCTACGAGCAGTACTTC